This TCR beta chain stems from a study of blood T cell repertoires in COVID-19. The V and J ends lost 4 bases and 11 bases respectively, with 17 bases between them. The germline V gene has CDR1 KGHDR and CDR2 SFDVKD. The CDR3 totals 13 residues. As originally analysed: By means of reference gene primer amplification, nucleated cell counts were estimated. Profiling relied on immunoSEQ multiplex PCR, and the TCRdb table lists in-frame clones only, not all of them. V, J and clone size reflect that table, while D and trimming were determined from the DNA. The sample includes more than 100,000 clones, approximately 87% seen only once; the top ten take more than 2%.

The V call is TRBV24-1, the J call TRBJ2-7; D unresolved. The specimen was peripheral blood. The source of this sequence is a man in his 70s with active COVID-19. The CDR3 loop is CATSDRPFIVEYF. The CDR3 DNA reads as TGTGCCACCAGTGACCGCCCCTTTATAGTTGAGTACTTC.